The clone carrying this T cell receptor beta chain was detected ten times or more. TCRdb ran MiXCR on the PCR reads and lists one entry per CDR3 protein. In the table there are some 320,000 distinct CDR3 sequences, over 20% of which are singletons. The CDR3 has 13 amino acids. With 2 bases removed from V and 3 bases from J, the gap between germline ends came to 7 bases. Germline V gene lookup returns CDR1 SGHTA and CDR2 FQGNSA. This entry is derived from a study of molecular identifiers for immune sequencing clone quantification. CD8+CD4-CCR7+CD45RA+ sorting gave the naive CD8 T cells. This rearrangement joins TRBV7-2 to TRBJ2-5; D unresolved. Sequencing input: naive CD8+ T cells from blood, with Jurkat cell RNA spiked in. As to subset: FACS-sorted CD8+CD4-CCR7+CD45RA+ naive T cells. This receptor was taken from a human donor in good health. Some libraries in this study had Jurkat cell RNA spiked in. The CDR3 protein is CASSLWSEETQYF. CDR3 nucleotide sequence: TGTGCCAGCAGCTTATGGTCAGAAGAGACCCAGTACTTC.